The next 17 T cell receptor beta chains were all read from a single sample in a study of T-cell reconstitution after alpha-beta-depleted transplantation in children. TCRbeta library construction was performed incorporating unique molecular identifiers. One entry per CDR3 protein results from TCRdb running MiXCR on the PCR reads. The sample contains almost 600,000 distinct CDR3 sequences, about a quarter of which appear only once. The sequencing here drew on PBMCs, taken before TCRalphabeta/CD19-depleted stem cell transplant. Source of these receptors: a boy under two years old with Wiskott-Aldrich syndrome, due to receive a stem cell transplant.

This clonotype was found a few times. The gene calls are TRBV27 and TRBJ1-6; weak D call: TRBD1 (5 bases). Germline values: CDR1 MNHEY, CDR2 SMNVEV (reference sequence). The CDR3 is 11 residues long. The V end was cut by 10 bases, the J end by 6 bases, with 7 bases between. Here the CDR3 reads CAIGANSPLHF. The DNA of the CDR3 is TGTGCCATCGGGGCTAATTCACCCCTCCACTTT.

This clonotype has just a few counts. The V call is TRBV18, the J call TRBJ2-7; 8 nucleotides agree with TRBD2. Germline values: CDR1 KGHSH, CDR2 LQKENI. V was pared by 3 bases and J by 6 bases, with 16 bases of the junction left unmatched. There are 17 residues in the CDR3. The CDR3 DNA follows: TGTGCCAGCTCACCGTCGAACCCTGCAGCGGGAGTTTCCGAGCAGTACTTC. Translating it yields CASSPSNPAAGVSEQYF.

The genes are TRBV5-5 and TRBJ2-7, with D perhaps given as TRBD1 or TRBD2 (5 bases each). The CDR3 is 14 residues long. In germline, CDR1 is SGHKS, CDR2 YYEKEE (reference sequence). V lost 5 bases and J lost 1, with 13 bases in between. The CDR3 DNA sequence: TGTGCCAGCAGTAGTTGGGACCGTTCCTACGAGCAGTACTTC. Translation: CASSSWDRSYEQYF.

The chain couples TRBV5-1 to TRBJ1-5; 8 bases match TRBD1. V was clipped by 10 bases and J by 3 bases; unmatched bases: 15. CDR3 length: 16 residues. Germline CDR1 is SGHRS and CDR2 is YFSETQ. The CDR3 sequence: CAPKWTGTDSNQPQHF. CDR3 sequence (DNA): TGCGCCCCCAAATGGACAGGGACCGACTCCAATCAGCCCCAGCATTTT.

The chain is built from TRBV12-3 or TRBV12-4 and TRBJ1-1, with 7 bases aligning to TRBD1. V was pared by 3 bases and J by 3 bases, with 10 bases of the junction left unmatched. The CDR3 length is 16 residues. The DNA for the CDR3 is TGTGCCAGCAGTTTCTTTCGGGGCAGGGGGGACACTGAAGCTTTCTTT. It codes for CASSFFRGRGDTEAFF.

This chain joins TRBV20-1 and TRBJ2-3; 12 bases line up with TRBD2. CDR3 length: 14 amino acids. Germline assignment: CDR1 DFQATT and CDR2 SNEGSKA (reference sequence). V gave up 7 bases and J gave up 7 bases; unmatched junction bases: 9. Here the CDR3 reads CSVLTSGREYTQYF. The CDR3 DNA is TGCAGTGTCCTGACTAGCGGGAGAGAATATACGCAGTATTTT.

This chain uses TRBV6-5 with TRBJ1-3; 8 bases match TRBD1. The CDR3 length is 15 residues. The V gene end was trimmed by 4 bases and the J gene end by 4 bases; junction bases not matched to a gene: 6. Germline CDR1 is MNHEY and CDR2 is SVGAGI. The CDR3 DNA sequence: TGTGCCAGCAGTTCCCCGACAGGGGTCGGAAACACCATATATTTT. It yields the protein CASSSPTGVGNTIYF.

This clonotype has a handful of counts. The chain employs TRBV28 and TRBJ1-1; possibly TRBD1 for D (5 bases). This CDR3 is 17 amino acids long. The V gene lost 5 bases and the J gene lost 3 bases, with 22 bases spanning the gap. Germline-derived CDR1 and CDR2 are MDHEN and SYDVKM. CDR3 amino acids: CASSPRGFRKLDTEAFF. The CDR3 DNA sequence: TGTGCCAGCAGTCCCCGGGGGTTTCGAAAGTTGGACACTGAAGCTTTCTTT.

The rearrangement links TRBV7-8 to TRBJ1-6, with 7 bases lining up with TRBD1. J was trimmed by 0 bases and V by 4 bases; bases with no gene match: 3. Per germline, CDR1 SGHVS and CDR2 FQNEAQ. This CDR3 is 16 amino acids long. CDR3 in DNA: TGTGCCAGCAGCTCCCGACAGGGCTCCTATAATTCACCCCTCCACTTT. Translating it yields CASSSRQGSYNSPLHF.

This clonotype appeared a single time. This rearrangement joins TRBV5-1 to TRBJ1-1, with a tentative D call TRBD1 (5 bases). Looked up from germline, CDR1 is SGHRS and CDR2 is YFSETQ. V was clipped by 4 bases and J by 5 bases, with 21 bases between them. CDR3 length: 16 amino acids. The CDR3 nucleotides are TGCGCCAGCAGCCTGCAGGGAACGGTCATCTTAACTGAAGCTTTCTTT. Amino acid sequence: CASSLQGTVILTEAFF.

The sample holds a few counts of this clonotype. The V and J genes are TRBV28 and TRBJ2-1; 12 nucleotides agree with TRBD2. The V segment lost 6 bases and the J segment 10 bases; nucleotides outside the gene matches: 10. Germline V CDR1 and CDR2: MDHEN, SYDVKM. This CDR3 comprises 15 residues. CDR3 sequence (DNA): TGTGCCAGCAGGCGTACTAGCGGGAGGCTAGCGGAGCAGTTCTTC. Translation: CASRRTSGRLAEQFF.

The table lists this clonotype with a few counts. The chain carries TRBV7-9 and TRBJ2-7; D is unclear. Trimming removed 1 base at V and 0 bases at J, with 13 bases between. The CDR3 runs to 16 residues. The germline CDR1 and CDR2 sequences are SEHNR and FQNEAQ (reference sequence). The DNA for the CDR3 is TGTGCCAGCAGCTTAGATCTTTGGTCAGCCTCCTACGAGCAGTACTTC. As protein: CASSLDLWSASYEQYF.

This chain connects TRBV10-3 to TRBJ2-1, with 7 nucleotides matching TRBD2. The CDR3 runs 12 residues. With 2 bases clipped from V and 12 bases from J, the junction kept 4 bases outside the gene matches. CDR1 and CDR2 (germline): ENHRY, SYGVKD. CDR3 DNA: TGTGCCATCAGTGAGGGTAGCGGGCCGCAGTTCTTC. As protein: CAISEGSGPQFF.

The chain uses TRBV6-5 and TRBJ2-1, with D perhaps TRBD2 (5 bases). Germline CDR1 is MNHEY and CDR2 is SVGAGI. Deletions cut 3 bases from V and 4 bases from J, with 7 bases between. This CDR3 has 13 residues. The CDR3 is CASSYGRYNEQFF. As DNA, the CDR3 is TGTGCCAGCAGTTATGGGAGATACAATGAGCAGTTCTTC.

This clonotype has more than one count but fewer than ten. The chain employs TRBV5-1 and TRBJ2-3; D may be TRBD1 (6 bases). Germline V CDR1 and CDR2: SGHRS, YFSETQ. This CDR3 spans 16 amino acids. The ends were cut back, 0 bases at V and 2 bases at J, with 13 bases in the middle. CDR3 DNA sequence: TGCGCCAGCAGCTTGGCCGCAGGGGCGTCCACAGATACGCAGTATTTT. Translation gives CASSLAAGASTDTQYF.

The rearrangement joins TRBV7-9 to TRBJ1-4, with unresolved D. The CDR3 length is 15 residues. The V gene's germline CDR1 is SEHNR and CDR2 FQNEAQ (reference sequence). With 1 base removed from V and 0 bases from J, the gap between germline ends came to 6 bases. CDR3 sequence reads: CASSLGAATNEKLFF. CDR3 sequence (DNA): TGTGCCAGCAGCTTAGGCGCAGCAACTAATGAAAAACTGTTTTTT.

V gene TRBV29-1 combines with J gene TRBJ1-1; D might be TRBD1 (5 bases). CDR3 length equals 12 residues. The germline V and J ends were trimmed by 1 base and 10 bases, with 13 bases remaining between them. The germline gives CDR1 SQVTM, CDR2 ANQGSEA. CDR3 sequence: CSVEVGGEAAFF. CDR3 DNA: TGCAGCGTTGAAGTGGGGGGGGAAGCAGCTTTCTTT. Full variable domain (rest looked up from reference TRBV29-1 and TRBJ1-1): SAVISQKPSRDICQRGTSLTIQCQVDSQVTMMFWYRQQPGQSLTLIATANQGSEATYESGFVIDKFPISRPNLTFSTLTVSNMSPEDSSIYLCSVEVGGEAAFFGQGTRLTVV.